The rows below give T cell receptor beta chains drawn from one sample of a study of blood T cell repertoires in COVID-19. Some clones are missing from TCRdb's copy, which holds only in-frame ones; the method was immunoSEQ multiplex PCR. The sample includes about 26,000 clones, around 87% of them seen just once. The sample comprised peripheral blood. The receptors originated from a human donor in a cohort sampled during active COVID-19. The donor label of this sample is uncertain. The CDR3 runs from the conserved cysteine through the conserved F or W. The D gene is left open where the match is weak. Size is stated for part of the rows, as once, few or many counts, or as a class when the clone is expanded.

>TRBJ1-4|TRBV14|few|-
TGTGCCAGCAGCCAAGGACAGGCTGATACTGAAAAACTGTTTTTT
CASSQGQADTEKLFF
>TRBJ2-2|TRBV6-5|few|-
TGTGCCAGCAGTTCCCGGGGGAGAAACACCGGGGAGCTGTTTTTT
CASSSRGRNTGELFF
>TRBJ1-2|TRBV5-1|-|TRBD1
TGCGCCAGCAGCTCCGGGACAGGGGGCGCCTATGGCTACACCTTC
CASSSGTGGAYGYTF
>TRBJ1-2|TRBV30|few|-
TGTGCCTGGAGCGAGGGGGGGCGCTACACCTTC
CAWSEGGRYTF
>TRBJ1-2|TRBV9|once|-
TGTGCCAGCAGCGTATCAGGGAACAATGGCTACACCTTC
CASSVSGNNGYTF
>TRBJ2-2|TRBV11-2|-|-
TGTGCCAGCAGCTTAGGGGTAACAGGGCCTCCCCGGGAGCTGTTTTTT
CASSLGVTGPPRELFF
>TRBJ1-6|TRBV5-6|-|TRBD1
TGTGCCACCAGGACAGGGCGCTTCGATGGTTCACCCCTCCACTTT
CATRTGRFDGSPLHF
>TRBJ2-7|TRBV28|-|TRBD1
TGTGCCAGCAGTGCCCCAACTCAGGGGGCGGGGGAGCAGTACTTC
CASSAPTQGAGEQYF
>TRBJ1-3|TRBV7-2|-|-
TGTGCCAGCAGCTTGGTGGGACTCCTCTCTGGAAACACCATATATTTT
CASSLVGLLSGNTIYF
>TRBJ2-7|TRBV7-2|-|-
TGTGCCAGCAGCACCCACCCAGCGGCGACCTACGAGCAGTACTTC
CASSTHPAATYEQYF
>TRBJ2-1|TRBV4-2|-|TRBD1
TGTGCCAGCAGCCAAGCACGACAGGGGCCATACAATGAGCAGTTCTTC
CASSQARQGPYNEQFF
>TRBJ2-1|TRBV9|-|TRBD2
TGTGCCAGCAGCGTAGATCTGCGGGGGAGTGAGCAGTTCTTC
CASSVDLRGSEQFF
>TRBJ1-1|TRBV13|-|-
TGTGCCAGCAGCTTACCCGGACAGAGGGGCACTGAAGCTTTCTTT
CASSLPGQRGTEAFF
>TRBJ1-6|TRBV6-6|-|-
TGTGCCAGCAGTTTGGCCGAGGTTTCACCCCTCCACTTT
CASSLAEVSPLHF
>TRBJ2-1|TRBV12-3/TRBV12-4|once|-
TGTGCCAGCAGTCACATGGTTAATGAGCAGTTCTTC
CASSHMVNEQFF
>TRBJ1-6|TRBV25-1|-|-
TGTGCCAGCAGTGACCCCGTTGGAGATTCACCCCTCCACTTT
CASSDPVGDSPLHF
>TRBJ2-1|TRBV7-2|few|TRBD2
TGTGCCAGCAGCTTAGCGGCTAGCGGGGGGGCGAGATACAATGAGCAGTTCTTC
CASSLAASGGARYNEQFF
>TRBJ2-2|TRBV7-9|-|TRBD1
TGTGCCAGCAGCCTCGACAGGGGGACCGGGGAGCTGTTTTTT
CASSLDRGTGELFF
>TRBJ1-4|TRBV2|-|TRBD1
TGTGCCAGCAACGAACAGGGGTCTAATGAAAAACTGTTTTTT
CASNEQGSNEKLFF
>TRBJ1-5|TRBV7-2|-|TRBD1
TGTGCCAGCAGCAAAAGACAGGGTCGGAGCAATCAGCCCCAGCATTTT
CASSKRQGRSNQPQHF
>TRBJ1-2|TRBV14|once|TRBD1
TGTGCCAGCAGCCAAGACAGGGGGCCAGGCTACACCTTC
CASSQDRGPGYTF
>TRBJ1-1|TRBV4-2|-|-
TGTGCCAGCAGGCCCTCCGGGTCCCAAGCTTTCTTT
CASRPSGSQAFF
>TRBJ2-5|TRBV27|-|-
TGTGCCACAGCCGACAGACCCCAAGAGACCCAGTACTTC
CATADRPQETQYF
>TRBJ2-5|TRBV6-5|-|TRBD2
TGTGCCAGCAGTCCCCCGGGACTAGCCCGAGAGACCCAGTACTTC
CASSPPGLARETQYF
>TRBJ2-2|TRBV5-6|medium-sized|-
TGTGCCAGCAGCTTCGACAGGAGCACCGGGGAGCTGTTTTTT
CASSFDRSTGELFF
>TRBJ1-1|TRBV5-1|-|-
TGCGCCAGCAGCCCACAGGGACATCCGGACACTGAAGCTTTCTTT
CASSPQGHPDTEAFF
>TRBJ1-1|TRBV7-8|once|TRBD1
TGTGCCAGCAGCTTAGGAGGACAGGGGGTTGTCACTGAAGCTTTCTTT
CASSLGGQGVVTEAFF
>TRBJ1-6|TRBV27|few|TRBD1
TGTGCCAGCAGCCGGGACAGGGGGTATTCACCCCTCCACTTT
CASSRDRGYSPLHF
>TRBJ1-2|TRBV3-1/TRBV3-2|-|TRBD1
TGTGCCAGCAGCCCATCGGGACAGGAGTATGGCTACACCTTC
CASSPSGQEYGYTF
>TRBJ1-2|TRBV7-8|-|-
TGTGCCAGCAGCTTAGGGCTCGCGGGACTCAAGACGGGGGGTGGCTACACCTTC
CASSLGLAGLKTGGGYTF
>TRBJ1-2|TRBV28|-|-
TGTGCCAGCGATACAGAACACTATGGCTACACCTTC
CASDTEHYGYTF
>TRBJ2-7|TRBV10-3|-|-
TGTGCCATCAGTGAGACTAGGACTTACGAGCAGTACTTC
CAISETRTYEQYF
>TRBJ1-1|TRBV5-6|-|-
TGTGCCAGCAGACAGATCGGACGGACAAAAGGCACTGAAGCTTTCTTT
CASRQIGRTKGTEAFF
>TRBJ1-2|TRBV9|-|TRBD1
TGTGCCAGCAGCGTAGAGCACAGGGGGCAAGGTGGCTACACCTTC
CASSVEHRGQGGYTF
>TRBJ2-3|TRBV9|-|TRBD2
TGTGCCAGCAGCGCGGGACTAGCGGGGGGCCGGAGTAGCACAGATACGCAGTATTTT
CASSAGLAGGRSSTDTQYF
>TRBJ2-2|TRBV7-9|-|-
TGTGCCAGCAGCCCAATCCCTTCCCCAGGGCGCACCGGGGAGCTGTTTTTT
CASSPIPSPGRTGELFF
>TRBJ2-7|TRBV4-1|-|TRBD2
TGCGCCAGCAGCCAGAGGGGCCCCCGGGCCGGGGGGGGAGAGCAGTACTTC
CASSQRGPRAGGGEQYF
>TRBJ2-1|TRBV2|-|TRBD2
TGTGCCAGCTACAGCGGGGGACCCTACAATGAGCAGTTCTTC
CASYSGGPYNEQFF
>TRBJ2-7|TRBV4-1|-|-
TGCGCCAGCAGCCAAGAGGGGGGGCGGAGTACCTACGAGCAGTACTTC
CASSQEGGRSTYEQYF
>TRBJ2-5|TRBV7-2|-|-
TGTGCCAGCAGCTTGCCTAGAGAGACCCAGTACTTC
CASSLPRETQYF
>TRBJ2-7|TRBV5-1|-|-
TGCGCCAGCAGCTCCTCGGCGGGGTCTACGTTCGAGCAGTACTTC
CASSSSAGSTFEQYF